This T cell receptor (beta chain) emerged from a study of blood T cell repertoires in COVID-19. The wider study: Material from acute and convalescent COVID-19 was sourced from the United States, Italy and Spain. T cells, B-cell-depleted T cells, or PBMCs supplied cDNA or gDNA.

This clone was observed a handful of times. This CDR3 contains 14 residues. Germline V gives CDR1 SGHTA, CDR2 FQGTGA. V shed 2 bases and J shed 6 bases, with 14 bases lying between them. TCRdb's table, derived via immunoSEQ multiplex PCR, lists solely in-frame clones and lacks some. Of around 140,000 clones in the sample, about 86% were seen once. The sample comprised peripheral blood. The chain links TRBV7-3 to TRBJ2-7, with D possibly TRBD1 on 6 matching bases. This receptor was taken from a woman aged 60-75 years with acute or convalescent COVID-19. DNA for the CDR3: TGTGCCAGCAGCTTACACGGCCCAGGGGCCGAGCAGTACTTC. Amino acid sequence: CASSLHGPGAEQYF.